This T cell receptor (beta chain) was obtained from a study of blood T cells in healthy people across ages. Primed by a sample-barcoded 5' primer and a J-beta primer mix, a second PCR proceeded for about 6 to 12 cycles. TCRdb analysed the 5' RACE reads with MiXCR anew, one entry per CDR3 protein. The data show 1 million or so distinct CDR3 sequences, around 27% seen once. This CDR3 comprises 20 residues. V dropped 3 bases and J dropped 1 base, with 26 bases sitting between them. CDR1 is SGHRS and CDR2 is YFSETQ in the germline V gene. This clonotype was recorded a few times. These data also formed part of another study, on T cells of mothers and their children.

V gene TRBV5-1 combines with J gene TRBJ2-1, with D perhaps TRBD1 (6 bases). Specimen: blood. This TCR derives from a girl aged 2 to 10 in good health. CDR3 sequence: CASSWGHTNSGGYSYNEQFF. The CDR3 DNA reads TGCGCCAGCAGCTGGGGCCACACAAATAGTGGGGGCTATTCCTACAATGAGCAGTTCTTC.